These 14 T cell receptor beta chains were all obtained from the same sample, sequenced in a study of shared clonotypes between healthy human individuals. Profiling relied on immunoSEQ multiplex PCR, and the TCRdb table lists in-frame clones only, not all of them. This table holds roughly 2,300,000 clones, 85% to 95% found once. Sequencing was done on a sample of naive CD4+ T cells from PBMCs. Subset indicated: CD45RA+ positively selected. The origin of the receptors is a man aged 18-30 years in good health. Some clones in this sample may be carry-over from other donors' samples.

The chain uses TRBV28 and TRBJ1-5, with no clear D. This CDR3 region has 16 residues. V was cut by 4 bases and J by 4 bases, with 17 bases left in between. Germline V CDR1 and CDR2: MDHEN, SYDVKM. The CDR3 nucleotides are TGTGCCAGCAGTTCGACCAGCCGGGAACCGAATCAGCCCCAGCATTTT. This translates into CASSSTSREPNQPQHF.

The V and J genes are TRBV5-4 and TRBJ2-7; D is ambiguous. In germline, CDR1 is SGHNT, CDR2 YYREEE (reference sequence). The CDR3 runs 16 residues. Trimming stripped 0 bases from V and 0 bases from J, with 13 bases between. The CDR3 DNA reads TGTGCCAGCAGCTTGGTAGATTTATATACCTCCTACGAGCAGTACTTC. Translated: CASSLVDLYTSYEQYF. Variable domain in full (rest from reference TRBV5-4 and TRBJ2-7): ETGVTQSPTHLIKTRGQQVTLRCSSQSGHNTVSWYQQALGQGPQFIFQYYREEENGRGNFPPRFSGLQFPNYSSELNVNALELDDSALYLCASSLVDLYTSYEQYFGPGTRLTVT.

The chain combines TRBV12-5 with TRBJ1-2; D is uncertain. Germline V CDR1 and CDR2: LGHNT, FRNRAP. Trimming shortened V by 0 bases and J by 8 bases, and 7 bases separated the two germline ends. The CDR3 extends over 12 amino acids. CDR3 DNA sequence: TGTGCTAGTGGTTTGGTACCAGCAGGCTACACCTTC. Its translation is CASGLVPAGYTF.

The V gene is TRBV18, the J gene TRBJ2-7, with 10 bases matching TRBD1. CDR3 length: 15 residues. CDR1 and CDR2 from the germline V gene are KGHSH and LQKENI. V shed 6 bases, J shed 5 bases, and the junction held 10 bases outside the gene matches. The CDR3 DNA reads as TGTGCCAGCTCCCGGGGGGGACAGGGGAGAAACGAGCAGTACTTC. It specifies CASSRGGQGRNEQYF.

About this clone: Other DNA sequences in this sample translate to the same CDR3. J is TRBJ2-3 and V is TRBV28; D is unresolved. The CDR3 is made up of 14 amino acids. Deletions cut 3 bases from V and 1 base from J, with 8 bases between. The germline V gene has CDR1 MDHEN and CDR2 SYDVKM. The CDR3 DNA reads TGTGCCAGCAGTTTTATACGAGGCACAGATACGCAGTATTTT. It specifies CASSFIRGTDTQYF.

V gene TRBV5-1 combines with J gene TRBJ2-5; TRBD1 matches at 7 bases. The CDR3 contains 17 residues. With V trimmed by 6 bases and J by 5 bases, 19 bases remained unmatched. The V gene's germline CDR1 is SGHRS and CDR2 YFSETQ. The CDR3 is CASIPTGWPPTGETQYF. The CDR3 bases are TGCGCCAGCATCCCGACAGGGTGGCCACCGACCGGGGAGACCCAGTACTTC.

This CDR3 is CASSLTHTPGREAFF. The CDR3 coding sequence is TGTGCCAGCAGCTTAACGCACACCCCGGGCCGCGAAGCTTTCTTT. J is TRBJ1-1 and V is TRBV7-3; D remains ambiguous. With 0 bases removed from V and 8 bases from J, the gap between germline ends came to 16 bases. CDR1 and CDR2 (germline): SGHTA, FQGTGA. The CDR3 runs 15 residues.

Turning to this clone: Different DNA sequences within this sample yield the same CDR3. The rearrangement links TRBV28 to TRBJ1-2, with D possibly being TRBD1 (5 bases). CDR1 is MDHEN, CDR2 SYDVKM, per germline. Between the trimmed V and J ends, which lost 3 bases and 4 bases, there was a span of 9 bases. CDR3 length: 13 residues. CDR3 coding DNA: TGTGCCAGCAGTTTCGGGGGGGTCTATGGCTACACCTTC. This encodes CASSFGGVYGYTF.

The J gene is TRBJ2-7, the V gene TRBV27; 8 bases match TRBD1. V shed 4 bases and J 1 base; nucleotides not matched to a gene: 6. This CDR3 is 15 amino acids long. Looked up from germline, CDR1 is MNHEY and CDR2 is SMNVEV (reference sequence). The CDR3: CASSSRGQGSYEQYF. The CDR3, as DNA: TGTGCCAGCAGTTCCCGCGGACAGGGATCCTACGAGCAGTACTTC.

V usage is TRBV19 and J usage is TRBJ2-2; 7 bases agree with TRBD1. Trimming removed 6 bases from V and 6 bases from J; junction bases left unmatched: 7. The CDR3 is made up of 14 amino acids. CDR1 and CDR2 from the germline V gene are LNHDA and SQIVND (reference sequence). CDR3 in DNA: TGTGCCAGTAGGAACGACAGGGCGGCCGGGGAGCTGTTTTTT. It encodes CASRNDRAAGELFF.

The V call is TRBV5-1, the J call TRBJ2-7, with TRBD1 matching 7 bases. Germline V gene lookup returns CDR1 SGHRS and CDR2 YFSETQ. The CDR3 loop spans 15 amino acids. The ends lost 1 base at V and 3 bases at J; junction bases unmatched: 7. CDR3 bases: TGCGCCAGCAGCTTGTCGGGACAGCATGACTACGAGCAGTACTTC. Translated: CASSLSGQHDYEQYF.

This clone showed up just once. The chain uses TRBV6-1 and TRBJ2-2; no clear D. Trimming took off 4 bases at V and 1 base at J, with 10 bases between the two ends. Germline CDR1 and CDR2: MNHNS and SASEGT. The CDR3 contains 15 residues. The CDR3 loop reads CASSVRTGNTGELFF. The CDR3 DNA reads TGTGCCAGCAGTGTCCGGACCGGGAACACCGGGGAGCTGTTTTTT.

The rearrangement joins TRBV9 to TRBJ2-1; 9 nucleotides match TRBD2. Germline CDR1 is SGDLS and CDR2 is YYNGEE. This CDR3 has 18 residues. J lost 7 bases, V lost 0 bases, and 14 bases had no gene match. CDR3 nucleotides: TGTGCCAGCAGCGTAGCACCCCATAGCGGGAGCAGTAGTAATGAGCAGTTCTTC. This gives the protein CASSVAPHSGSSSNEQFF.

This chain links TRBV4-1 with TRBJ1-5, with 8 bases identical to TRBD1. Trimming at V came to 4 bases and at J to 3 bases, leaving 11 bases not matched to a gene. CDR1 and CDR2 (germline): MGHRA, YSYEKL. The length of the CDR3 is 17 residues. In nucleotides, the CDR3 is TGCGCCAGCAGCCCCCACAAGGACAGGGATGACAATCAGCCCCAGCATTTT. Translation gives CASSPHKDRDDNQPQHF.